This TCR beta chain was observed in a study of siplizumab effects on memory and regulatory T cells (dated by TCRdb to between 2018 and 2020). With respect to the entire study: The study examined how the anti-CD2 antibody siplizumab affects alloreactive T-cell subsets in allogeneic mixed lymphocyte reactions built from human PBMCs. What the authors observed across the whole study: Roughly 75-97% of proliferating CD4+ or CD8+ clones could not be assigned a naive or memory phenotype. Whether proliferating Tregs from siplizumab cultures actually had suppressive function was not functionally confirmed. Greater diversity appeared to be present in unstimulated naive T cells than in memory T cells, and a substantial contribution to the alloresponse seemed to be made by naive cells. In reactions with siplizumab, an average of around 70% of mappable alloreactive CD4+ clones were Treg-derived, compared with around 28% in control reactions. Siplizumab significantly reduced the cumulative frequency of alloreactive sequences traceable to unstimulated CD4+ memory T cells. Because sequences below about 10^-5 frequency were poorly captured, only a minor fraction of alloreactive clones could be mapped to unstimulated subsets.

Preparation of the library involved the immunoSEQ multiplex PCR assay. The deep sequencing platform assayed around 10^5 TCR templates per sample. Genomic DNA extracted from sorted T cells was used for TCRbeta CDR3 sequencing. Per the source publication's procedure: The R programming language was used for clonal analysis of the TCRbeta CDR3 data. Alloreactive CD4+ and CD8+ clones were defined by comparing unstimulated samples with post-reaction CFSE-low samples. By matching sequences to the repertoires of sorted unstimulated Treg and non-Treg cells, each alloreactive CD4+ clone was assigned a regulatory or non-regulatory origin. TCRdb re-hosts the immuneACCESS table, in-frame sequences only. Its copies lack some clones; in the studies checked, an unresolved V gene accounts for under half of them, and the cause for the rest is not known. D and trimming come from the DNA, and the V and J calls and clone size come from that table. The sample table records fewer than 85,000 clones; over 90% of these occur just once. The top ten constitute around a sixth of the sample.

For this clone: No cognate antigen has been identified for it. No base qualities exist here, and no much larger clone lies one base off it.

V has 3 bases trimmed and J has 2 bases trimmed; junction bases matching no gene number 8. The CDR3 runs 15 amino acids, cysteine and phenylalanine included. The retained sequence is limited to the CDR3, 45 bases, with the frame set at the first base. Per the germline V gene, SQVTM is the CDR1 and ANQGSEA is the CDR2. Sorted unstimulated T cells and proliferating T cells recovered from mixed lymphocyte reactions were subjected to TCRbeta CDR3 sequencing. Fresh whole blood from about ten HLA-typed healthy donors served as the source for isolating PBMCs. The receptor chain draws on TRBV29-1 and TRBJ2-3, and TRBD2 aligns with 7 junction nucleotides. What was sequenced was CD8+ T cells sorted from blood. This TCR was recovered from a human donor in good health. The CDR3 protein sequence reads: CSVDGAGVNTDTQYF. In nucleotide form, the sequence is TGCAGCGTTGATGGGGCGGGAGTGAACACAGATACGCAGTATTTT.